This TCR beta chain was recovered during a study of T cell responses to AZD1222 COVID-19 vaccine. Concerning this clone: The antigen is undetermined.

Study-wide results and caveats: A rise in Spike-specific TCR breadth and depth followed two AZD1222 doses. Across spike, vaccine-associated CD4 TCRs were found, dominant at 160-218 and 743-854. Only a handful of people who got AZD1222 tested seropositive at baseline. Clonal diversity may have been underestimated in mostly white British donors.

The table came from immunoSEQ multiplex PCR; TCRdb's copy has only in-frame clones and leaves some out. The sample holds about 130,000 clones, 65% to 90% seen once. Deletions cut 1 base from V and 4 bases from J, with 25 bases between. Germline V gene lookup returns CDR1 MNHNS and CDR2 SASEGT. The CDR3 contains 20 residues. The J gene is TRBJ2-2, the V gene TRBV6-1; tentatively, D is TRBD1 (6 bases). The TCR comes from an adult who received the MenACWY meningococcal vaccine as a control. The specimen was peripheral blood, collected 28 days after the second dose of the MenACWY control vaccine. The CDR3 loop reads CASSEEDMDSRDIFTGELFF. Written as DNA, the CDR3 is TGTGCCAGCAGTGAAGAGGATATGGATAGCCGGGACATCTTCACCGGGGAGCTGTTTTTT.